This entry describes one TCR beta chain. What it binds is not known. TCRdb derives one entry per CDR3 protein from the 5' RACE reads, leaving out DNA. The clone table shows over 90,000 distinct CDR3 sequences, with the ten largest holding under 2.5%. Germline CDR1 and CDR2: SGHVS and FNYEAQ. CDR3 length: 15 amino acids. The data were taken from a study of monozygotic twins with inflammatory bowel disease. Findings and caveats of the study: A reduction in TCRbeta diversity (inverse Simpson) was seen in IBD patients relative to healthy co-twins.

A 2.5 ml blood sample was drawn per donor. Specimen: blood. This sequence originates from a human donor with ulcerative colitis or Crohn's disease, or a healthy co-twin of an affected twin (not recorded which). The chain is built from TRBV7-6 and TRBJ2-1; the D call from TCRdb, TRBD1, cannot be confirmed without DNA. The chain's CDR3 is CASSPRPTGLLEQFF.